This TCR beta chain originates from a study of neoadjuvant anti-PD-1 for oral cavity cancer. General observations from the study: PBMC Gini-index clonality exceeded responders' in non-responders post-nivolumab.

V lost 4 bases, J lost 3 bases, and 3 bases stayed unmatched. Germline CDR1 is SGHVS and CDR2 is FNYEAQ. The CDR3 has 14 amino acids. PBMC libraries mostly used around 460 ng of input genomic DNA, with six replicates per sample. Here immunoSEQ multiplex PCR was the method, and the copy in TCRdb shows in-frame clones only, minus some. The sample carries roughly 13,000 clones, nearly 75% recorded once. As concerns this clone: The antigen is unknown.

As to time point: after neoadjuvant nivolumab, at surgical resection. These newly diagnosed stage II-IVA oral cavity squamous cell carcinoma patients had no prior systemic or radiation treatment. Analysis of PBMCs was direct, with no culture step. The receptor comes from a person between 40 and 85 years old with oral cavity squamous cell carcinoma. This chain uses TRBV7-6 with TRBJ2-1; 7 bases fit TRBD1. Sequenced here: PBMCs, sampled after nivolumab (anti-PD-1) treatment. CDR3 nucleotide sequence: TGTGCCAGCAGCTCAGGACAGGTCTACAATGAGCAGTTCTTC. Its translation: CASSSGQVYNEQFF. The full variable domain, its missing parts supplied by reference TRBV7-6 and TRBJ2-1, is GAGVSQSPRYKVTKRGQDVALRCDPISGHVSLYWYRQALGQGPEFLTYFNYEAQQDKSGLPNDRFSAERPEGSISTLTIQRTEQRDSAMYRCASSSGQVYNEQFFGPGTRLTVL.